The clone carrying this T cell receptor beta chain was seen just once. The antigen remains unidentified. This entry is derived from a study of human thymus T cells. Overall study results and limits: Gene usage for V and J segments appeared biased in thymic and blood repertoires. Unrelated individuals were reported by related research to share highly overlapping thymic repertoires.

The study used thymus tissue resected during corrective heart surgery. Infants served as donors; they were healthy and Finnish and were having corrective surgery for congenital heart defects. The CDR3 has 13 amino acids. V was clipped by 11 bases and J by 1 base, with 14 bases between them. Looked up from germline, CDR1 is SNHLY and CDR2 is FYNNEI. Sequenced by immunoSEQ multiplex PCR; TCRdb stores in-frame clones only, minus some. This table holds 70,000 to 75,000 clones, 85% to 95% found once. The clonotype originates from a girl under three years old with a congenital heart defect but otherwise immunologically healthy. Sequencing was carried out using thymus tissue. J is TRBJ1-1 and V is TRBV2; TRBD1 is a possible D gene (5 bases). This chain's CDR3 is CAGPLQANTEAFF. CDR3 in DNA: TGTGCCGGCCCCCTACAGGCGAACACTGAAGCTTTCTTT. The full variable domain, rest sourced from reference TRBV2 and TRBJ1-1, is EPEVTQTPSHQVTQMGQEVILRCVPISNHLYFYWYRQILGQKVEFLVSFYNNEISEKSEIFDDQFSVERPDGSNFTLKIRSTKLEDSAMYFCAGPLQANTEAFFGQGTRLTVV.